This T cell receptor beta chain is from a study of monozygotic twins with inflammatory bowel disease. Findings of the study overall: Whereas healthy co-twins had higher TCRbeta diversity (inverse Simpson), IBD patients had lower diversity. Some repertoire variability may stem from patients' differing immunosuppressive treatments. Repertoire similarity was not found to differ between concordant and discordant twins, possibly from limited power. Nothing supported a single strong signal or clonotype that was associated with IBD.

For this clonotype: Its antigen is currently unknown.

The CDR3 has 16 amino acids. CDR1 and CDR2 (germline): LNHDA, SQIVND (reference sequence). TCRdb reprocessed the 5' RACE reads and keeps a single row for each CDR3 protein, giving no DNA. The table for this sample gives some 170,000 distinct CDR3 sequences. Sample: blood. The gene calls are TRBV19 and TRBJ1-2; no DNA is available, so the TRBD1 call from TCRdb remains unchecked. The receptor's source is a human donor with ulcerative colitis or Crohn's disease, or a healthy co-twin of an affected twin (not recorded which). The CDR3 protein is CASTNPRDRISRGYTF.